This T cell receptor beta chain was captured by sequencing in a study of T cells in Graves' hyperthyroidism and ophthalmopathy. In the study overall: Peripheral blood was secured at the point of initial diagnosis, before any treatment.

For this clonotype: The antigen remains undetermined.

RNA transcripts gave rise to amplified TCR beta CDR3 regions. First-round RT-PCR with HTBI primers amplified the TCR CDR3 region. TCRdb re-called the multiplex PCR reads with MiXCR, one entry per CDR3 protein. This sample has some 530,000 distinct CDR3 sequences, with roughly 23% found just once. Germline V lookup: CDR1 LGHDT, CDR2 YNNKEL (reference sequence). This CDR3 comprises 16 residues. With 4 bases clipped from V and 4 bases from J, the junction kept 11 bases outside the gene matches. General study points: Ophthalmopathy was model-predicted a median about 6.9 months pre-onset.

From 10 ml of fresh peripheral blood, PBMCs were isolated. The sequence was collected from a woman aged 70-85 years with Graves' ophthalmopathy. The sequencing sample was made of blood. This sequence joins TRBV3-1 and TRBJ1-2; 8 bases align to TRBD1. CDR3 sequence (DNA): TGTGCCAGCAGCCTAGGGGGCGGACAGGGTATCTATGGCTACACCTTC. This sequence encodes CASSLGGGQGIYGYTF.